This TCR beta chain comes out of a study of blood T cell repertoires in COVID-19. Overall study context: Specimens from acute and convalescent COVID-19 originated in the United States, Italy and Spain. The analysed material was cDNA or gDNA that came from T cells, B-cell-depleted T cells, or PBMCs.

This clone was recorded only once. As handled by the study authors: Nucleated cell number was recorded as an estimate derived from reference gene primer amplification. The data were produced by immunoSEQ multiplex PCR, yet TCRdb's version contains in-frame clones alone and is incomplete. V, J and clone size are those of that table, while D and trimming were read from the DNA. The sample records some 200,000 clones, around 84% being singletons. Germline loops: CDR1 GTSNPN, CDR2 SVGIG (reference sequence). The CDR3 sequence is 13 residues long. V lost 4 bases, J lost 7 bases, and 16 bases lay in between.

The sequenced material came from peripheral blood. The receptor comes from a woman aged 55-69 years who had recovered from COVID-19. The chain employs TRBV30 and TRBJ1-1; D call uncertain. The CDR3, as DNA: TGTGCCTGGACCCCTAGCAGGTGGATTGAAGCTTTCTTT. This translates into CAWTPSRWIEAFF. Together with reference TRBV30 and TRBJ1-1, the CDR3 gives the full variable domain: SQTIHQWPATLVQPVGSPLSLECTVEGTSNPNLYWYRQAAGRGLQLLFYSVGIGQISSEVPQNLSASRPQDRQFILSSKKLLLSDSGFYLCAWTPSRWIEAFFGQGTRLTVV.